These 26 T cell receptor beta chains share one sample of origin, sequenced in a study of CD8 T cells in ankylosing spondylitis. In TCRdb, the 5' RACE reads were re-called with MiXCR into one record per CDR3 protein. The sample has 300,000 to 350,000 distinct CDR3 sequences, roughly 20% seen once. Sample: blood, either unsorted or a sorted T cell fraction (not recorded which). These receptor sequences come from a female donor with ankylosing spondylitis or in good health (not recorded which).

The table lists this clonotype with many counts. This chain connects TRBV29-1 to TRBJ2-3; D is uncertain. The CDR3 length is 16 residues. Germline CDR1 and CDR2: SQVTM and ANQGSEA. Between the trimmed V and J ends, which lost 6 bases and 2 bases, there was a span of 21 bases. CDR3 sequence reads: CSVGVGLTDITDTQYF. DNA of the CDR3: TGCAGCGTCGGTGTTGGGCTGACTGACATCACAGATACGCAGTATTTT.

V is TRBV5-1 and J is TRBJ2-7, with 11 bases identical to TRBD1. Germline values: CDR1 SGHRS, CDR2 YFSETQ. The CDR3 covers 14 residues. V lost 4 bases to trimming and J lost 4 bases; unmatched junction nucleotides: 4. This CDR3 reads CASSLRDRGYEQYF. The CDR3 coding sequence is TGCGCCAGCAGCCTCCGGGACAGGGGGTACGAGCAGTACTTC.

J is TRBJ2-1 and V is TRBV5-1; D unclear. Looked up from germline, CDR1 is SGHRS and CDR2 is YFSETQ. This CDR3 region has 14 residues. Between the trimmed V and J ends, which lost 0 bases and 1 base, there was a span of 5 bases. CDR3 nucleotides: TGCGCCAGCAGCTTGGAGGATTCCTACAATGAGCAGTTCTTC. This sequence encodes CASSLEDSYNEQFF.

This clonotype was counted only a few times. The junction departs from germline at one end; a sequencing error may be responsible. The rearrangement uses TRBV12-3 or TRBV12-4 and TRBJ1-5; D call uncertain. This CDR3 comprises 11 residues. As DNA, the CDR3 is TGTGCCAGCAGAGAATCCGGGCCGCGGTACTTT. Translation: CASRESGPRYF.

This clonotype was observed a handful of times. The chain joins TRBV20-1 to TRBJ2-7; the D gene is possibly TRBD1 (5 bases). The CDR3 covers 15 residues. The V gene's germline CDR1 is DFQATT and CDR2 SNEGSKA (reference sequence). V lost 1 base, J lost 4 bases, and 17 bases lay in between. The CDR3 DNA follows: TGCAGTGCTAGAGTTAATCAGGGAAGAATTTACGAGCAGTACTTC. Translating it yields CSARVNQGRIYEQYF.

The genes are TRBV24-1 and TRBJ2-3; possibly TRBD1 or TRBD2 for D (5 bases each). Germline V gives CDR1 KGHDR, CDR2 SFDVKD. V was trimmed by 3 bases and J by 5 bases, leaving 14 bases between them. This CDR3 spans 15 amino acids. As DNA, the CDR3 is TGTGCCACCAGTGATGCTGACAGAGGAGGAGATACGCAGTATTTT. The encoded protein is CATSDADRGGDTQYF.

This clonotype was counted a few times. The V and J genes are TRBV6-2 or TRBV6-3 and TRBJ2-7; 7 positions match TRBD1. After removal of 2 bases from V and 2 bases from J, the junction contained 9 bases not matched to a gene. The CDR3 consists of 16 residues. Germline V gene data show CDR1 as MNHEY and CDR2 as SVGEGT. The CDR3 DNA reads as TGTGCCAGCAGTTACAGGTCAATAGGACAGGCCTACGAGCAGTACTTC. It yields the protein CASSYRSIGQAYEQYF.

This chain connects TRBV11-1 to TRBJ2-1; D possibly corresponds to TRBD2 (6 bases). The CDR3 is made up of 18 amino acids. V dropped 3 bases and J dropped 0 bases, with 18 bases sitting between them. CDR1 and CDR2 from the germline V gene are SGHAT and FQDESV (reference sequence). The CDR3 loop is CASSFYKRAPPSYNEQFF. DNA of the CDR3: TGTGCCAGCAGCTTTTACAAGCGGGCCCCCCCCTCCTACAATGAGCAGTTCTTC. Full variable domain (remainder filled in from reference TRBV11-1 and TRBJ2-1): EAEVAQSPRYKITEKSQAVAFWCDPISGHATLYWYRQILGQGPELLVQFQDESVVDDSQLPKDRFSAERLKGVDSTLKIQPAELGDSAMYLCASSFYKRAPPSYNEQFFGPGTRLTVL.

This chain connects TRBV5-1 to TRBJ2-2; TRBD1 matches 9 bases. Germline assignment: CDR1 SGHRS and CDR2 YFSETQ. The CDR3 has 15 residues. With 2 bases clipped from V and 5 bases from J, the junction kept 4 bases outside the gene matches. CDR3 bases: TGCGCCAGCAGCTTCCGGGACAGGGAGACCGGGGAGCTGTTTTTT. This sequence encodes CASSFRDRETGELFF.

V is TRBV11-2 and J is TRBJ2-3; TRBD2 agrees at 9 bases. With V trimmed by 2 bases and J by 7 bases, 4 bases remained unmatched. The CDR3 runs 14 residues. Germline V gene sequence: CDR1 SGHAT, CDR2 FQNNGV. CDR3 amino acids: CASSLSGRINTQYF. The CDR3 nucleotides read TGTGCCAGCAGCTTAAGCGGGAGGATAAATACGCAGTATTTT.

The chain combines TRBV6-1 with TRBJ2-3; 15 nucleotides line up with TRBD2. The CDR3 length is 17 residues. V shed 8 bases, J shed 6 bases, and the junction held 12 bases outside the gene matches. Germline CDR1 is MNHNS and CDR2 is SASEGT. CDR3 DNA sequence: TGTGCCAGCGGGCGAGGACTAGCGGGAGGGGTACTGGATACGCAGTATTTT. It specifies CASGRGLAGGVLDTQYF.

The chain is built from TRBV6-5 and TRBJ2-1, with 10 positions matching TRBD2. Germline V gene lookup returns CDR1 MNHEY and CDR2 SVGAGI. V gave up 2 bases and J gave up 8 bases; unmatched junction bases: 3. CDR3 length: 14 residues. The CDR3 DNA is TGTGCCAGCAGTTACGGGACTAGCGCCGATGAGCAGTTCTTC. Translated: CASSYGTSADEQFF.

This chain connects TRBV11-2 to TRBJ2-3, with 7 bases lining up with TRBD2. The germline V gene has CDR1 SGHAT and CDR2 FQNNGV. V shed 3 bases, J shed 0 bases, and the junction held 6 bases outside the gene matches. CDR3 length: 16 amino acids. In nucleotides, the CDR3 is TGTGCCAGCAGCTTGGGGGGTAGCGGGAGCACAGATACGCAGTATTTT. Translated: CASSLGGSGSTDTQYF.

The CDR3, as DNA: TGTGCCAGCAGTGTTTCACTAGCGGCCTACACAGATACGCAGTATTTT. Amino acid sequence: CASSVSLAAYTDTQYF. The chain joins TRBV6-1 to TRBJ2-3, with 8 bases fitting TRBD2. The ends lost 4 bases at V and 2 bases at J; junction bases unmatched: 8. From germline, CDR1 is MNHNS and CDR2 SASEGT. The CDR3 is 16 residues long.

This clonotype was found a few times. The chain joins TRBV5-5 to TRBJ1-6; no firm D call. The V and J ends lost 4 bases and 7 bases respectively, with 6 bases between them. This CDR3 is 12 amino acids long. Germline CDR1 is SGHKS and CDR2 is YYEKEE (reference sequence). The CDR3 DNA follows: TGTGCCAGCAGCCCTCCCAATTCACCCCTCCACTTT. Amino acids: CASSPPNSPLHF.

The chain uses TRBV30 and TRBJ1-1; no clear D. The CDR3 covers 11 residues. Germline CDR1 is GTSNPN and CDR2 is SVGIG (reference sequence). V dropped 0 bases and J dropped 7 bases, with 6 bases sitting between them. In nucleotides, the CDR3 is TGTGCCTGGAGTGTCGAGGGTGAAGCTTTCTTT. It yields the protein CAWSVEGEAFF.

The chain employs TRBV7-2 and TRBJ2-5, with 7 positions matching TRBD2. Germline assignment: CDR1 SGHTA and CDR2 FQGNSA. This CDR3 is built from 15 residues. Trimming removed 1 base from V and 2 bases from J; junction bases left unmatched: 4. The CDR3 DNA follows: TGTGCCAGCAGCTTAGGAGTGGGACTACAAGAGACCCAGTACTTC. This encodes CASSLGVGLQETQYF.

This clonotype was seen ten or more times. The CDR3 DNA is TGCGCCAGCAGCTTGGTGGGAGGTCTGGAGACCCAGTACTTC. It encodes CASSLVGGLETQYF. The chain employs TRBV5-1 and TRBJ2-5; TRBD2 is a possible D gene (6 bases). V lost 0 bases and J 5 bases, leaving 11 bases between the germline ends. The CDR3 sequence is 14 residues long. Germline lookup yields CDR1 SGHRS and CDR2 YFSETQ.

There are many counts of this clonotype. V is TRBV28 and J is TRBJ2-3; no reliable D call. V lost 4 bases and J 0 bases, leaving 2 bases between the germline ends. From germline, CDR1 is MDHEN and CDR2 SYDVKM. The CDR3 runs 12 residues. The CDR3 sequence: CASSYSTDTQYF. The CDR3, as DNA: TGTGCCAGCAGTTACAGCACAGATACGCAGTATTTT.

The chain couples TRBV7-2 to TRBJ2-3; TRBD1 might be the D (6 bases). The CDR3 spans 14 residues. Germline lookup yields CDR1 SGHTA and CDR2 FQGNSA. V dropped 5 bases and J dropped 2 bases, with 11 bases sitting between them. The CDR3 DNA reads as TGTGCCAGCAGCCCCCGACAGGTCACAGATACGCAGTATTTT. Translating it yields CASSPRQVTDTQYF.

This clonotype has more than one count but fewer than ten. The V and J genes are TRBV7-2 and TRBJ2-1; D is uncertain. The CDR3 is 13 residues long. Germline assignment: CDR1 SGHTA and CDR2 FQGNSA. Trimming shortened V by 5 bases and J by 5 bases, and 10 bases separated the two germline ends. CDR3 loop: CASSDGPNNEQFF. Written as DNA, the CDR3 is TGTGCCAGCAGCGACGGGCCAAACAATGAGCAGTTCTTC.

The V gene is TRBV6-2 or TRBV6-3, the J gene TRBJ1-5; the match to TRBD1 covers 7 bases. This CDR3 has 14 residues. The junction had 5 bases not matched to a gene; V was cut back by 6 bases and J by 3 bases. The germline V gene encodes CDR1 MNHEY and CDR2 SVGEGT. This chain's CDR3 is CASRTGTVNQPQHF. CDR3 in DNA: TGTGCCAGCAGGACCGGGACAGTCAATCAGCCCCAGCATTTT.

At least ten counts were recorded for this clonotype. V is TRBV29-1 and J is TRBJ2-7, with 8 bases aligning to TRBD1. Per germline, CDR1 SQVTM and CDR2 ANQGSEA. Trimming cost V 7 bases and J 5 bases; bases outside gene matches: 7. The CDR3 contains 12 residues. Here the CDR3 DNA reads TGCAGCGCTTACAGGGGGTCCCACGAGCAGTACTTC. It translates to CSAYRGSHEQYF.

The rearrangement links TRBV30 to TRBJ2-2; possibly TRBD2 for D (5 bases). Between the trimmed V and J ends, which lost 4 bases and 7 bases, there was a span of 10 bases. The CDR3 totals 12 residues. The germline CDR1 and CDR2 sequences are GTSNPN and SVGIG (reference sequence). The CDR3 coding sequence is TGTGCCTGGAACCGGGATAACGGGGAGCTGTTTTTT. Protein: CAWNRDNGELFF.

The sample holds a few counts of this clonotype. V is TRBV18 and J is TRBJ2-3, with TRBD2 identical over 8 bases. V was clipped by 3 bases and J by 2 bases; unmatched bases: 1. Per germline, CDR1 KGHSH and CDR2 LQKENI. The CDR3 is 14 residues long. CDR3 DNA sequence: TGTGCCAGCTCACCTAGCGGGATCACAGATACGCAGTATTTT. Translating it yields CASSPSGITDTQYF.

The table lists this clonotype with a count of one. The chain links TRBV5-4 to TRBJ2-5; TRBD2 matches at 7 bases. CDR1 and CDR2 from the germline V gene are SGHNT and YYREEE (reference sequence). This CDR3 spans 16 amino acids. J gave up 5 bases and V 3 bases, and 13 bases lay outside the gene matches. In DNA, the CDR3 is TGTGCCAGCAGCTACGGGCGGGGCGGGAGAACTGAGACCCAGTACTTC. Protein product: CASSYGRGGRTETQYF.